The source of this T cell receptor (beta chain) is a study of T cell responses to AZD1222 COVID-19 vaccine. The study, taken as a whole, reports: Nearly half of unique spike-specific TCRs reportedly avoided B.1.351 and B.1.1.7 mutated regions. Most donors were white British and more were female, and clonal diversity was possibly underestimated.

The length of the CDR3 is 15 residues. V was trimmed by 8 bases and J by 0 bases, leaving 16 bases between them. Germline values: CDR1 SEHNR, CDR2 FQNEAQ (reference sequence). A remark on this clone: The antigen remains undetermined.

The protocol was immunoSEQ multiplex PCR, while the TCRdb copy is restricted to in-frame clones and leaves out a portion. The table includes over 50,000 clones, 84% detected once. The rearrangement joins TRBV7-9 to TRBJ1-1, with a weak D call TRBD1 (5 bases). This sequence originates from an adult in good health. Specimen: peripheral blood, collected on day 0 of AZD1222 vaccination. CDR3 protein: CASAPRVVVNTEAFF. The CDR3 coding sequence is TGTGCCAGCGCGCCCAGGGTGGTCGTGAACACTGAAGCTTTCTTT.